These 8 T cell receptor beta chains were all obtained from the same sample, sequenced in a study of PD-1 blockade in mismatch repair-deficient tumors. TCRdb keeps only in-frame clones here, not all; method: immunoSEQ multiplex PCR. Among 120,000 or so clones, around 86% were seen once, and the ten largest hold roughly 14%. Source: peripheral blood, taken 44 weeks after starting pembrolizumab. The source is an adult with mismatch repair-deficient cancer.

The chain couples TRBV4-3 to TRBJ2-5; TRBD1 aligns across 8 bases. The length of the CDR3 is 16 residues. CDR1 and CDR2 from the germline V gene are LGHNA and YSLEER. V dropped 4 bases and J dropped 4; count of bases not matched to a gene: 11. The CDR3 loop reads CASSLRTGRPPETQYF. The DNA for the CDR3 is TGCGCCAGCAGCCTCCGGACAGGGCGGCCCCCAGAGACCCAGTACTTC.

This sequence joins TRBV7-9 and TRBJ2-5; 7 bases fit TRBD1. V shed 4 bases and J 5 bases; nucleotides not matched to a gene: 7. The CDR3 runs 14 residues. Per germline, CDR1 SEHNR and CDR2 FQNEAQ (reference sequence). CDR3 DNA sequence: TGTGCCAGCAGCTACACAGGGGCCGGGGAGACCCAGTACTTC. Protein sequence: CASSYTGAGETQYF.

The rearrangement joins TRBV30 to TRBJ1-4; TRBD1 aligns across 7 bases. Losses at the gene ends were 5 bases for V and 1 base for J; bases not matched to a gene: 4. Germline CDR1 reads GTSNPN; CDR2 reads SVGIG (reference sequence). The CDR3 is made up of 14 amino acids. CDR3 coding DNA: TGTGCCTGGGGCTCAGGGGGAACTAATGAAAAACTGTTTTTT. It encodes CAWGSGGTNEKLFF.

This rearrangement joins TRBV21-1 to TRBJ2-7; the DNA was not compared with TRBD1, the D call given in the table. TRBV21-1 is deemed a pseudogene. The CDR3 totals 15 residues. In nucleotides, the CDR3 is TGTGCCAGCAGCAGAGGGGACAGGGGGCCCTACGAGCAGTACTTC. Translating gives CASSRGDRGPYEQYF.

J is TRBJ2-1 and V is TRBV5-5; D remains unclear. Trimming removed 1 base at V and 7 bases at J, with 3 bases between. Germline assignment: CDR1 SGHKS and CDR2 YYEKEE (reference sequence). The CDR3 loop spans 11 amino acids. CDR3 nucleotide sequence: TGTGCCAGCAGCTTGTGGAATGAGCAGTTCTTC. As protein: CASSLWNEQFF.

This CDR3 is CAISEYTLADRSYEQYF. In nucleotides, the CDR3 is TGTGCCATCAGTGAGTACACACTAGCGGATCGCTCCTACGAGCAGTACTTC. V gene TRBV10-3 combines with J gene TRBJ2-7; 8 bases match TRBD2. The CDR3 runs to 17 residues. Per germline, CDR1 ENHRY and CDR2 SYGVKD. V was clipped by 1 base and J by 0 bases; unmatched bases: 8.

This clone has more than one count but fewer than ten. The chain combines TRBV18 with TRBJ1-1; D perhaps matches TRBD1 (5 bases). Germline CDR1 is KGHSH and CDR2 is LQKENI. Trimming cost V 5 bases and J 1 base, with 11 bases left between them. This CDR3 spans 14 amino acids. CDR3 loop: CASSAGTGNTEAFF. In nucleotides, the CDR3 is TGTGCCAGCTCAGCCGGGACTGGGAACACTGAAGCTTTCTTT.

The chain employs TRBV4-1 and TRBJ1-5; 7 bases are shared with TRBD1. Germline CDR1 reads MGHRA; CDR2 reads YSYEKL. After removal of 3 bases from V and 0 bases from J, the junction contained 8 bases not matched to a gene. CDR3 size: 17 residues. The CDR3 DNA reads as TGCGCCAGCAGCCAGGTCGCCACAGGGGTTAGCAATCAGCCCCAGCATTTT. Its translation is CASSQVATGVSNQPQHF.